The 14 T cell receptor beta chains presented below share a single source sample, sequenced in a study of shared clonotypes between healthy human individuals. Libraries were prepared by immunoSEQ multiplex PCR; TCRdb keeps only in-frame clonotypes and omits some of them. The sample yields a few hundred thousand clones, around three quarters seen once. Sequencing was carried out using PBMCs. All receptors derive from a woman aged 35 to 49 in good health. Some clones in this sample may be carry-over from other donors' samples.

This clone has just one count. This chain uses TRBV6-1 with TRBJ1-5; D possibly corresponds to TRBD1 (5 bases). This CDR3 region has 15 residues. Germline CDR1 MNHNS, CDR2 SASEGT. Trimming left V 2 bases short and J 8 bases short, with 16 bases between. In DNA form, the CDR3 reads TGTGCCAGCAGTGAACAGACAGTCCGTCGCGAGCCCCAGCATTTT. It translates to CASSEQTVRREPQHF.

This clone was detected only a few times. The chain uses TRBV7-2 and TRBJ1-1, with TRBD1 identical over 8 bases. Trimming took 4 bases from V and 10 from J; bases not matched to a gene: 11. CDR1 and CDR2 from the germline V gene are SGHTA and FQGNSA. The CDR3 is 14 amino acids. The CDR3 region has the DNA TGTGCCAGCAGCTCCCAGACAGGGGCCTACGGAGCTTTCTTT. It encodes CASSSQTGAYGAFF.

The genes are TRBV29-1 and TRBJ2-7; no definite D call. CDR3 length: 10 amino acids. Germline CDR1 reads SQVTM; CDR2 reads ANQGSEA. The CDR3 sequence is CNVTEYEQYF. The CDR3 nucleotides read TGCAACGTAACAGAGTACGAGCAGTACTTC.

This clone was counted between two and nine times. CDR3 loop: CASSLGYGQGPDTQYF. CDR3 coding DNA: TGTGCCAGCAGCCTGGGCTACGGACAGGGGCCAGATACGCAGTATTTT. The genes are TRBV11-3 and TRBJ2-3, with 9 bases fitting TRBD1. Germline V gives CDR1 SGHNT, CDR2 YENEEA. This CDR3 comprises 16 residues. V lost 5 bases, J lost 4 bases, and 10 bases stayed unmatched.

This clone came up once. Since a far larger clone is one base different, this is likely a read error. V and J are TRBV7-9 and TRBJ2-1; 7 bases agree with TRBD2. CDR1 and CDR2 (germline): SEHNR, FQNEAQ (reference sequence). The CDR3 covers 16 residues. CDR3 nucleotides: TGTGCCAGCAGCCCCCGGGGCGGGAGCTCCTACGATGAGCAGTTCTTC. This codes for CASSPRGGSSYDEQFF.

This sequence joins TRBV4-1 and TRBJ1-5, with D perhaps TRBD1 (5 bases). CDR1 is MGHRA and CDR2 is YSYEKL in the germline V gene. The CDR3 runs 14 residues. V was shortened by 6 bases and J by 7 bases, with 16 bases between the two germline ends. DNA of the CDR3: TGCGCCAGCAGGAGGACACTGGGCGAACAGCCCCAGCATTTT. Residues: CASRRTLGEQPQHF.

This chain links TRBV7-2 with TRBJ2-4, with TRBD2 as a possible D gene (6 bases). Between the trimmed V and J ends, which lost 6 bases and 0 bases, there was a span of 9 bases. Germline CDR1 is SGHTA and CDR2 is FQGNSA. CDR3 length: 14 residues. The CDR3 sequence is CASRLGGAKNIQYF. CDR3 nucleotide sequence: TGTGCCAGCAGGTTGGGGGGAGCCAAAAACATTCAGTACTTC.

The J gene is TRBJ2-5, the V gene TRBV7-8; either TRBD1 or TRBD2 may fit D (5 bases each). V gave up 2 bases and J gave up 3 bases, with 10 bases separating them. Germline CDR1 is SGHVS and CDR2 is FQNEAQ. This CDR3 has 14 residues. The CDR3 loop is CASSLIGAEETQYF. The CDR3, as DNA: TGTGCCAGCAGCTTAATCGGGGCGGAAGAGACCCAGTACTTC.

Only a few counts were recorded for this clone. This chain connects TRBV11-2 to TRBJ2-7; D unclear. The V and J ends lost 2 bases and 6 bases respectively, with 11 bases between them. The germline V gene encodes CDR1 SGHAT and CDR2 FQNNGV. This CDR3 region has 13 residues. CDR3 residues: CASSLTATSEQYF. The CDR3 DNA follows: TGTGCCAGCAGCTTAACTGCCACGAGCGAGCAGTACTTC.

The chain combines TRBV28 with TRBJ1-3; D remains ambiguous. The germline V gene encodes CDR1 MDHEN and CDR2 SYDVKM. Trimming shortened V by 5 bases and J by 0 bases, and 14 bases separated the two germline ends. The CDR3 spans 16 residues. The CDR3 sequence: CASSPTLTDSGNTIYF. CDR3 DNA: TGTGCCAGCAGTCCAACCCTAACAGACTCTGGAAACACCATATATTTT.

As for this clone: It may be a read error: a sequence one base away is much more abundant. CDR3 nucleotides: TGTGCCAGCAGGGCCAGGTCCTACGAGCAGTACTTC. Protein: CASRARSYEQYF. The genes are TRBV2 and TRBJ2-7; D not certain. Germline CDR1 and CDR2: SNHLY and FYNNEI. V was pared by 6 bases and J by 1 base, with 7 bases between. The CDR3 totals 12 residues.

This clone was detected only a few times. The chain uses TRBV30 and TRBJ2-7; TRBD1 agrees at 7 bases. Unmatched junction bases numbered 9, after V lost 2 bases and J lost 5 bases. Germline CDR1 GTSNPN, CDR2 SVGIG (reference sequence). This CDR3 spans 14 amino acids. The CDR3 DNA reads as TGTGCCTGGAGTCCAGGAGACAGGGTGAACGAGCAGTACTTC. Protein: CAWSPGDRVNEQYF.

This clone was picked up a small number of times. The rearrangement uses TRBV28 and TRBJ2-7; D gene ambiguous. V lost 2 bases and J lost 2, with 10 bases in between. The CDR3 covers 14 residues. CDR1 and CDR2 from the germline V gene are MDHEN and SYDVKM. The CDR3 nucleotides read TGTGCCAGCAGTTTAGGTCCACTTCCCTACGAGCAGTACTTC. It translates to CASSLGPLPYEQYF.

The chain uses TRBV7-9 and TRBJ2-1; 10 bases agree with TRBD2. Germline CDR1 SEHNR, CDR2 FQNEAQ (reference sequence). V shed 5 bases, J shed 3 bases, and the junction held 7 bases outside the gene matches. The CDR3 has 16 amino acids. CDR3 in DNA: TGTGCCAGCAGCCCACCAGGACTAGCGGACTACAATGAGCAGTTCTTC. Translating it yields CASSPPGLADYNEQFF.